Here is one T cell receptor beta chain with its context. This sample is drawn from a study of CD8+ T cells in alopecia areata. Study in general: Those treated were given oral tofacitinib at 5 to 10 mg twice daily.

Treatment noted: oral pan-JAK inhibitor, 5-10 mg twice daily. RNA extraction was followed by reverse transcription into cDNA, which acted as the sequencing template. Here immunoSEQ multiplex PCR was the method, and the copy in TCRdb shows in-frame clones only, minus some. The sample includes approximately 200,000 clones, 50% to 60% of them seen just once. V shed 3 bases and J shed 8 bases, with 16 bases lying between them. This CDR3 comprises 14 residues. The germline V gene has CDR1 SGHTA and CDR2 FQGTGA. The chain combines TRBV7-3 with TRBJ1-2; D is possibly TRBD1 (5 bases). This clonotype originated in a human donor with alopecia areata. The source was CD4+ T cells sorted from blood, collected at week 4, from a patient treated with tofacitinib. This CDR3 is CASSLKGADSGYTF. CDR3 bases: TGTGCCAGCAGCTTGAAAGGGGCCGACAGCGGCTACACCTTC.